This T cell receptor beta chain emerged from a study of cytomegalovirus exposure and HLA in healthy donors (dated by TCRdb to the late 2010s). Describing the broader study: An earlier analysis of under 600 of the donors reported 250 to 300 Gb of sequence data and more than 90 million unique TCR beta sequences from around 200 million T cells. Besides the first cohort of 666 subjects, a separate validation cohort made up of 95 to 150 different subjects was used. Roughly 300 gigabases of sequencing data and 80 million or so unique TCR sequences were included in an early release covering roughly 600 HLA-typed donors. Across some 400 genotyped donors of the cohort, an average of roughly 200,000 unique TCR beta nucleotide sequences per donor were sequenced, and approximately 17% of those sequences were non-productive. The number of donors typed differed by locus, with roughly 620-630 for A, B, C, DRB1 and DQB1, roughly 550 for DQA1, nearly 610 for DPA1, and 472 for DPB1. An earlier analysis of around 540 of the donors applied high-throughput TCR beta sequencing to assess whether each TCR beta V gene segment acted as functional or pseudogenic. A later analysis re-examined previously published TCR beta repertoires from more than 650 donors and added high-resolution HLA genotyping to investigate patterns of TCR occurrence. To predict cytomegalovirus infection status, the study brought together high-throughput TCR immunosequencing, statistical association of individual TCRs with disease status, and machine learning. Rather than drawing on any new phenotypic data, the later analysis identified candidate immune exposures from TCR beta sequences and the way those sequences occurred across donors. Every discovery cohort repertoire had been produced on one sequencing platform. Five DR-DQ haplotypes were handled as single units for association and clustering because linkage in the cohort was strong. Class I and class II HLA loci were covered by the typing at four-digit resolution. Using immunosequencing, the study profiled T cell repertoires from roughly 650 subjects and related those repertoires to cytomegalovirus serostatus. Donor age, sex, ethnicity and CMV serostatus were compiled together with the repertoire data. The aim of the study was to test whether cataloging public T cell receptors could identify signatures of past pathogen exposure. Genome-wide SNP genotypes for about three fifths of the roughly 670 donors were used in a later genetic analysis, which treated that subset as a discovery cohort. Of the roughly 400 genotyped donors, over 80% were placed in the genetic ancestry cluster associated with self-reported Caucasian donors. Overall study outcomes, separate from this receptor: A later genetic analysis reported fewer N-insertions in productive TCRs among donors in an Asian-associated ancestry cluster than the roughly 640-donor mean. Because HLA typing was missing for some donors at each locus, association tests included only the typed subset. A cluster of highly shared sequence variants was judged likely to be a technical artifact of the sequencing pipeline. The authors suggested that the approach could potentially be extended to other disease states and immunological phenotypes. Strong co-occurrence of HLA alleles, especially DR and DQ, made assigning TCR associations to individual alleles difficult. An earlier analysis of some 590 of the donors showed that most TCR beta V segments appeared in productive rearrangements either about 90% or about 30% of the time, which broadly matched IMGT annotations. In both the original and validation cohorts, the classifier was reported to diagnose cytomegalovirus status with high specificity and sensitivity. Most TCR sequences were observed very rarely across donors, whereas some public TCRs were present in many individuals. A further reported finding was that TCR beta sequences accurately predicted the HLA-A and HLA-B alleles for most subjects in the first cohort. Because counts were too low, roughly 18 rarely observed V segments, including chromosome 9 orphons, were left out of the earlier analysis of approximately 500 of the donors. Linkage disequilibrium might explain the correlated functional status among segregating V segments, but an unknown experimental factor could not be ruled out. Some IMGT-functional V segments, including TRBV6-2 and TRBV6-3, could not be distinguished by the 87-base-pair reads and were therefore excluded. Presence/absence analyses assumed roughly uniform sequencing depth across donors, an assumption that may not hold. This cohort had only TCR beta chains sequenced, and the lack of alpha or paired-chain data limited which features could be detected. In a later analysis, HLA-associated TCR beta chains showed more clonal expansion and lower generation probabilities than non-associated chains that were equally common. In vitro tests confirmed that three of the cytomegalovirus-associated TCR beta chains recognize cytomegalovirus antigens. In a later genetic analysis, a missense DCLRE1C variant was associated with V-gene and J-gene trimming of TCR beta chains, and the association was replicated in an independent cohort. A later analysis associated about 17,000 TCR beta sequences with specific HLA alleles at a false discovery rate of 0.05. For the cohort, immune exposure information was limited to CMV serostatus. A later analysis found that TCR association rates varied across HLA loci, with DRB1 alleles showing the most associated TCRs and HLA-C alleles the fewest. A total of about 180 TCR beta chains were listed by the study as associated with cytomegalovirus. Most CMV-associated TCR beta chains appeared to be HLA-restricted in a later analysis, and the HLA associations seemed to be driven largely by CMV exposure. According to a later analysis, parvovirus B19, influenza, CMV and Epstein-Barr virus appeared linked to several top co-occurrence clusters.

Remarks on this clone: The antigen this receptor binds is unknown. Per-base quality was not reported, and no clone a single base away is much larger than it.

CDR3 length: 15 amino acids, cysteine to phenylalanine. The read is trimmed to its CDR3 DNA, 45 bases read in frame from base 1. V is pared back by 3 bases and J by 10 bases, with 18 bases lying between the germline termini. Taken from the germline V gene, the CDR1 and CDR2 loops are SNHLY and FYNNEI. The cohort was made up of several hundred healthy bone marrow donors. All cohort members were sampled while nominally healthy, although unrecorded immune exposures were likely present. The donor was CMV seronegative and belonged to the group of around 350 seronegative cohort members. Each donor provided a peripheral blood sample, and peripheral blood mononuclear cells were used for TCR beta sequencing. The Qiagen DNeasy Blood Extraction Kit was used to extract genomic DNA from the blood cell samples. Preparation of the library involved the immunoSEQ multiplex PCR assay. For the multiplex PCR, a mixture combining 60 forward primers for TCR Vbeta segments and 13 reverse primers for TCR Jbeta segments was used. A multiplex PCR assay on genomic DNA amplified the CDR3 region of rearranged TCR beta genes. The amplified TCR beta libraries were sequenced on the Illumina HiSeq System as 87-base-pair reads. The original pipeline was this. A later analysis counted tens of millions of unique TCR beta chains across the approximately 700 repertoires, and some 11 million of these chains were shared by at least two donors. Raw reads were error-corrected and collapsed into unique sequences by a nearest-neighbor algorithm in which closely related sequences were merged to remove PCR and sequencing errors. CDR3 sequences were aligned to IMGT reference sequences to assign V, D and J gene segments. For a sequence to be retained, at least a six-nucleotide match to both a V gene segment and a J gene segment was required. Rearrangements were classified as productive when the CDR3 lacked stop codons and remained in frame with V and J, and all other rearrangements were classified as non-productive. CDR3 was defined by IMGT convention, running from the second conserved V-encoded cysteine to the conserved J-encoded phenylalanine. Sequences without an unambiguous match to a single V gene segment were excluded from the earlier analysis of 450 to 750 of the donors. In an earlier analysis of some 590 of the donors, a V segment was called functional when productive rearrangements were above 56.7%, and segregating when the standard deviation between donors exceeded 5%. To diagnose cytomegalovirus status from the catalog of TCR beta chain sequences, a statistical classification framework was built. A later analysis assigned V and J genes by comparing TCR nucleotide sequences with IMGT/GENE-DB human TR gene sequences. A later analysis assigned CDR3 sequences and most-parsimonious VDJ recombination scenarios with the TCRdist pipeline. In a later analysis, each TCR beta chain was defined by its CDR3 amino acid sequence together with its V-gene family, and reads without a unique V-gene family were excluded. In a later analysis, fewer than 600 highly shared, low-generation-probability nucleotide sequences were removed to address suspected cross-contamination and a sequencing artifact. For each public chain, a later analysis derived a clonal expansion index from normalized ranks of inferred template counts within each repertoire. In a later analysis, generation probabilities were computed using a VDJ recombination model fitted to out-of-frame rearrangements, and the results were checked against IGoR. In a later analysis, TCR-TCR, TCR-HLA and TCR-CMV co-occurrence was scored with hypergeometric tests, and a repertoire-size bias correction was applied to TCR pairs. A later analysis estimated false discovery rates by permuting HLA or CMV assignments 20 times. In a later analysis, co-occurring TCRs were grouped using DBSCAN, with TCRdist sequence similarity added in when clustering inside HLA-allele-positive subsets. Repertoires with fewer than 30,000 or more than 120,000 public chains, plus five repertoires with anomalous nucleotide sharing, were excluded from co-occurrence clustering. In its TCRdb copy, this immuneACCESS table keeps in-frame sequences only and misses some clones. Where compared with another copy, unresolved V genes explain less than half of these, and the others have no known cause. That table gives V, J and clone size, and the DNA gave D and trimming. The table for this sample lists around 180,000 clones; about 87% of them were counted only once. Of the sample, under 2% is held by the ten largest clones.

This TCR was recovered from a woman in her late teens or twenties in good health and CMV-seronegative. Sequencing input: PBMCs. This chain is built from TRBV2 and TRBJ1-4; the D segment could be TRBD1, given 5 matching bases. The CDR3 protein: CASSDFGQGTAKLFF. The nucleotide sequence is TGTGCCAGCAGTGATTTTGGGCAGGGTACCGCAAAACTGTTTTTT. The CDR3, completed at both ends by the reference TRBV2 and TRBJ1-4 genes, gives the full variable domain EPEVTQTPSHQVTQMGQEVILRCVPISNHLYFYWYRQILGQKVEFLVSFYNNEISEKSEIFDDQFSVERPDGSNFTLKIRSTKLEDSAMYFCASSDFGQGTAKLFFGSGTQLSVL.